Following are 19 T cell receptor beta chains from one sample sequenced in a study of T cells expressing NK-cell markers. Reanalyzing the 5' RACE reads, TCRdb keeps one entry per CDR3 protein, without DNA. This sample's table has 350,000 to 400,000 distinct CDR3 sequences. The material sequenced was blood T cells: a sorted CD56 or NKG2C T cell subset, CD4+ or CD8+ T cells, or bulk PBMC T cells (not recorded which). The receptors come from a woman aged 45-65 years in good health.

This chain links TRBV18 with TRBJ1-2. CDR3 length equals 13 residues. CDR1 and CDR2 from the germline V gene are KGHSH and LQKENI. The CDR3 sequence: CASSPPLREGYTF.

The rearrangement joins TRBV5-1 to TRBJ2-2; absent DNA, TCRdb's TRBD2 call cannot be checked. Germline CDR1 is SGHRS and CDR2 is YFSETQ. This CDR3 is 18 amino acids long. CDR3 in amino acids: CASSHRTSGSSFTGELFF.

V usage is TRBV24-1 and J usage is TRBJ2-1; TCRdb designates TRBD2, a call that cannot be tested without DNA. This CDR3 contains 16 residues. CDR1 KGHDR and CDR2 SFDVKD come from the germline V gene. CDR3 region: CATSDSIAGGGNEQFF.

The rearrangement uses TRBV6-5 and TRBJ2-2; TCRdb picks TRBD2, but there is no DNA to check that call. This CDR3 has 17 amino acids. Germline V gene sequence: CDR1 MNHEY, CDR2 SVGAGI. The CDR3 loop is CASSWTSGFANTGELFF.

The chain couples TRBV29-1 to TRBJ2-1; TCRdb reports TRBD2, a call that lacks DNA to check it against. CDR3 length equals 18 residues. Germline V CDR1 and CDR2: SQVTM, ANQGSEA. The CDR3 region is CSVTGTSGRPRIYNEQFF.

The chain is built from TRBV6-2 or TRBV6-3 and TRBJ1-5; TCRdb picks TRBD1, but there is no DNA to check that call. Germline lookup yields CDR1 MNHEY and CDR2 SVGEGT. The CDR3 totals 12 residues. The CDR3 loop reads CAAGQGEQPQHF.

The chain has TRBV5-5 and TRBJ2-1; TCRdb gives TRBD2 as the D gene, but with no DNA this cannot be confirmed. Per germline, CDR1 SGHKS and CDR2 YYEKEE (reference sequence). This CDR3 has 15 residues. This CDR3 reads CASSLWEGSYNEQFF.

The CDR3 loop is CASRPISGPWHEQYF. The V and J genes are TRBV6-5 and TRBJ2-7; there is no DNA to check the TCRdb D call of TRBD2. This CDR3 has 15 amino acids. Germline lookup yields CDR1 MNHEY and CDR2 SVGAGI.

The chain combines TRBV5-1 with TRBJ2-1; the D gene TCRdb calls, TRBD2, cannot be checked with no DNA. The CDR3 is 14 residues long. CDR1 is SGHRS and CDR2 is YFSETQ in the germline V gene. The CDR3: CASSGGLIYNEQFF.

V is TRBV5-1 and J is TRBJ2-5; the D call of TRBD2 rests on TCRdb alone, since no DNA is present to check it. Germline V gene data show CDR1 as SGHRS and CDR2 as YFSETQ. This CDR3 contains 13 residues. CDR3 loop: CASKNSPQETQYF.

The rearrangement uses TRBV11-2 and TRBJ1-2; TCRdb indicates TRBD1, and absent DNA this call remains unverified. In germline, CDR1 is SGHAT, CDR2 FQNNGV. CDR3 size: 15 residues. CDR3: CASRPRGLEHYGYTF. Together with reference TRBV11-2 and TRBJ1-2, the CDR3 gives the full variable domain: EAGVAQSPRYKIIEKRQSVAFWCNPISGHATLYWYQQILGQGPKLLIQFQNNGVVDDSQLPKDRFSAERLKGVDSTLKIQPAKLEDSAVYLCASRPRGLEHYGYTFGSGTRLTVV.

The V gene is TRBV7-2, the J gene TRBJ1-6. The CDR3 extends over 14 amino acids. Germline CDR1 SGHTA, CDR2 FQGNSA. CDR3 sequence reads: CASSLGPYNSPLHF.

The chain has TRBV5-1 and TRBJ1-4; TCRdb names TRBD1, which stays unverified in the absence of DNA. CDR1 and CDR2 from the germline V gene are SGHRS and YFSETQ. This CDR3 has 12 residues. This CDR3 reads CASSLVGNVLFF.

This rearrangement joins TRBV20-1 to TRBJ1-2; there is no DNA to check the TCRdb D call of TRBD1. Germline V lookup: CDR1 DFQATT, CDR2 SNEGSKA (reference sequence). CDR3 length: 12 residues. The CDR3 sequence is CSAVDSSNGYTF.

The V gene is TRBV3-1, the J gene TRBJ1-2. Germline V gene lookup returns CDR1 LGHDT and CDR2 YNNKEL (reference sequence). CDR3 size: 17 residues. The CDR3 sequence is CASSQGWSRATNYGYTF.

The chain carries TRBV7-9 and TRBJ2-1; TCRdb picks TRBD2, but there is no DNA to check that call. This CDR3 comprises 18 residues. Germline CDR1 SEHNR, CDR2 FQNEAQ (reference sequence). The CDR3 sequence is CASSLASGSGASYNEQFF.

J is TRBJ2-2 and V is TRBV5-1; the TRBD2 assignment by TCRdb is unverifiable without DNA. The germline CDR1 and CDR2 sequences are SGHRS and YFSETQ. This CDR3 comprises 14 residues. The CDR3 protein is CASSYALAGGELFF.

The chain recombines TRBV2 with TRBJ2-5; TCRdb gives TRBD2 as the D gene, but with no DNA this cannot be confirmed. The CDR3 has 12 residues. Germline CDR1 is SNHLY and CDR2 is FYNNEI. The CDR3: CASTSEGETQYF. Variable domain in full (rest from reference TRBV2 and TRBJ2-5): EPEVTQTPSHQVTQMGQEVILRCVPISNHLYFYWYRQILGQKVEFLVSFYNNEISEKSEIFDDQFSVERPDGSNFTLKIRSTKLEDSAMYFCASTSEGETQYFGPGTRLLVL.

The chain recombines TRBV5-1 with TRBJ2-7. The CDR3 is 15 residues long. In germline, CDR1 is SGHRS, CDR2 YFSETQ. CDR3 sequence: CASSLGGGSTYEQYF.